A selection of T cell receptor beta chains follows, all from one sample in a study of blood T cell repertoires in COVID-19. TCRdb keeps only in-frame clones here, not all; method: immunoSEQ multiplex PCR. The sample carries hundreds of thousands of clones, around 88% recorded once. The sequencing input was PBMCs or T cells enriched from blood (not recorded which). The receptors were gathered from a woman in her forties who had recovered from COVID-19. CDR3s include the opening cysteine and the closing phenylalanine or tryptophan. A D gene is named only where the DNA matches it firmly. Not all rows give a size; the values are once, few, many and, for expanded clones, a class.

j_call: TRBJ2-6
d_call: TRBD2
v_call: TRBV7-2
clone_size: .
cdr3_aa: CASSAPGLAGGGANVLTF
cdr3_nt: TGTGCCAGCAGCGCTCCGGGACTAGCGGGAGGTGGGGCCAACGTCCTGACTTTC

j_call: TRBJ2-1
d_call: TRBD1
v_call: TRBV2
clone_size: .
cdr3_aa: CASSPRGLSVPEQFF
cdr3_nt: TGTGCCAGCAGTCCGAGGGGGCTGTCGGTCCCTGAGCAGTTCTTC

j_call: TRBJ2-5
d_call: .
v_call: TRBV7-6
clone_size: .
cdr3_aa: CASSRQSQETQYF
cdr3_nt: TGTGCCAGCAGCCGACAGTCCCAAGAGACCCAGTACTTC

j_call: TRBJ2-5
d_call: .
v_call: TRBV3-1/TRBV3-2
clone_size: .
cdr3_aa: CASSQDSPEKETQYF
cdr3_nt: TGTGCCAGCAGCCAAGATAGCCCGGAGAAAGAGACCCAGTACTTC

j_call: TRBJ1-1
d_call: .
v_call: TRBV7-9
clone_size: few
cdr3_aa: CASSLVTGPLNTEAFF
cdr3_nt: TGTGCCAGCAGCTTAGTTACAGGCCCTCTGAACACTGAAGCTTTCTTT

j_call: TRBJ2-3
d_call: .
v_call: TRBV7-9
clone_size: .
cdr3_aa: CASSTQGPITDTQYF
cdr3_nt: TGTGCCAGCAGCACACAGGGACCAATCACAGATACGCAGTATTTT

j_call: TRBJ2-1
d_call: TRBD2
v_call: TRBV28
clone_size: .
cdr3_aa: CASLTSGRNNEQFF
cdr3_nt: TGTGCCAGCCTAACTAGCGGGAGAAATAATGAGCAGTTCTTC

j_call: TRBJ1-2
d_call: .
v_call: TRBV19
clone_size: .
cdr3_aa: CASRTYRDGDYGYTF
cdr3_nt: TGTGCCAGTAGAACGTACAGGGATGGGGACTATGGCTACACCTTC

j_call: TRBJ1-2
d_call: .
v_call: TRBV19
clone_size: .
cdr3_aa: CASTRGGRQKGYTF
cdr3_nt: TGTGCCAGTACCAGGGGAGGGCGTCAGAAAGGCTACACCTTC

j_call: TRBJ2-1
d_call: .
v_call: TRBV7-2
clone_size: .
cdr3_aa: CASSSPGRARGNEQFF
cdr3_nt: TGTGCCAGCAGCTCCCCCGGGCGGGCCCGGGGCAATGAGCAGTTCTTC

j_call: TRBJ2-3
d_call: TRBD1
v_call: TRBV24-1
clone_size: .
cdr3_aa: CATSDAQGAIDTQYF
cdr3_nt: TGTGCCACCAGTGACGCACAGGGGGCTATAGATACGCAGTATTTT

j_call: TRBJ2-5
d_call: TRBD2
v_call: TRBV7-3
clone_size: .
cdr3_aa: CASSSSGSAWETQYF
cdr3_nt: TGTGCCAGCAGCTCCAGCGGGAGTGCTTGGGAGACCCAGTACTTC

j_call: TRBJ1-2
d_call: TRBD1
v_call: TRBV15
clone_size: .
cdr3_aa: CATSRDLGTGLSYGYTF
cdr3_nt: TGTGCCACCAGCAGAGATCTGGGGACAGGGTTAAGCTATGGCTACACCTTC

j_call: TRBJ2-7
d_call: .
v_call: TRBV28
clone_size: .
cdr3_aa: CASSSRSVLREQYF
cdr3_nt: TGTGCCAGCAGTTCGAGAAGTGTCCTCCGCGAGCAGTACTTC

j_call: TRBJ2-7
d_call: .
v_call: TRBV11-2
clone_size: .
cdr3_aa: CASSLGGNRGISYEQYF
cdr3_nt: TGTGCCAGCAGCTTAGGCGGGAACCGCGGGATAAGTTACGAGCAGTACTTC

j_call: TRBJ2-1
d_call: TRBD2
v_call: TRBV28
clone_size: once
cdr3_aa: CASSLSPPKRDDRTRNEQFF
cdr3_nt: TGTGCCAGCAGTTTAAGCCCCCCAAAGCGGGATGATCGTACTCGTAATGAGCAGTTCTTC

j_call: TRBJ2-3
d_call: TRBD2
v_call: TRBV19
clone_size: .
cdr3_aa: CASSTSSSGVTDTQYF
cdr3_nt: TGTGCCAGTAGTACAAGTTCTAGCGGAGTCACAGATACGCAGTATTTT

j_call: TRBJ1-4
d_call: .
v_call: TRBV30
clone_size: .
cdr3_aa: CAWSVGDLNEKLFF
cdr3_nt: TGTGCCTGGAGTGTAGGAGACTTAAATGAAAAACTGTTTTTT

j_call: TRBJ2-3
d_call: .
v_call: TRBV7-2
clone_size: .
cdr3_aa: CASSSGLASTDTQYF
cdr3_nt: TGTGCCAGCAGCTCTGGACTGGCAAGCACAGATACGCAGTATTTT

j_call: TRBJ2-7
d_call: TRBD1
v_call: TRBV15
clone_size: .
cdr3_aa: CATSRAGQGAYEQYF
cdr3_nt: TGTGCCACCAGCAGAGCCGGACAGGGGGCCTACGAGCAGTACTTC

j_call: TRBJ2-1
d_call: .
v_call: TRBV6-1
clone_size: once
cdr3_aa: CASSEAGRFLNEQFF
cdr3_nt: TGTGCCAGCAGTGAAGCGGGCCGTTTTTTGAATGAGCAGTTCTTC

j_call: TRBJ2-7
d_call: TRBD1
v_call: TRBV19
clone_size: .
cdr3_aa: CASSMGTASSYEQYF
cdr3_nt: TGTGCCAGTAGTATGGGGACAGCCAGCTCCTACGAGCAGTACTTC

j_call: TRBJ1-2
d_call: TRBD1
v_call: TRBV4-3
clone_size: few
cdr3_aa: CASSLTGNSNGYTF
cdr3_nt: TGCGCCAGCAGCCTGACAGGGAATTCTAATGGCTACACCTTC

j_call: TRBJ1-1
d_call: TRBD1
v_call: TRBV7-8
clone_size: .
cdr3_aa: CVSSLEGRGAEAFF
cdr3_nt: TGTGTCAGCAGTTTGGAGGGCAGGGGGGCTGAAGCTTTCTTT

j_call: TRBJ2-7
d_call: .
v_call: TRBV2
clone_size: .
cdr3_aa: CASRLGPWNEQYF
cdr3_nt: TGTGCCAGCCGGCTAGGCCCCTGGAACGAGCAGTACTTC

j_call: TRBJ2-7
d_call: TRBD1
v_call: TRBV11-2
clone_size: once
cdr3_aa: CASRQSGGTGGEQYF
cdr3_nt: TGTGCCAGCAGACAATCAGGAGGGACAGGGGGCGAGCAGTACTTC

j_call: TRBJ1-2
d_call: TRBD1
v_call: TRBV9
clone_size: few
cdr3_aa: CASSGDRAMGYTF
cdr3_nt: TGTGCCAGCAGCGGGGACAGGGCTATGGGCTACACCTTC

j_call: TRBJ2-3
d_call: .
v_call: TRBV6-4
clone_size: .
cdr3_aa: CASRPAENTDTQYF
cdr3_nt: TGTGCCAGCAGACCAGCGGAAAACACAGATACGCAGTATTTT

j_call: TRBJ2-7
d_call: TRBD2
v_call: TRBV4-2
clone_size: .
cdr3_aa: CASSHLGTSGSSYEQYF
cdr3_nt: TGTGCCAGCAGCCACCTGGGGACTAGCGGGAGCTCCTACGAGCAGTACTTC

j_call: TRBJ2-4
d_call: .
v_call: TRBV30
clone_size: .
cdr3_aa: CAWSPKLAKNIQYF
cdr3_nt: TGTGCCTGGAGTCCCAAATTAGCCAAAAACATTCAGTACTTC

j_call: TRBJ2-7
d_call: TRBD2
v_call: TRBV9
clone_size: once
cdr3_aa: CASSVADSSGSLDEQYF
cdr3_nt: TGTGCCAGCAGCGTAGCAGACTCTAGCGGGAGCTTGGACGAGCAGTACTTC

j_call: TRBJ1-3
d_call: .
v_call: TRBV7-2
clone_size: .
cdr3_aa: CASSPRVSSGNTIYF
cdr3_nt: TGTGCCAGCAGCCCCCGGGTCTCATCTGGAAACACCATATATTTT

j_call: TRBJ1-1
d_call: .
v_call: TRBV7-7
clone_size: .
cdr3_aa: CASSAGMNTEAFF
cdr3_nt: TGTGCTAGCAGCGCCGGGATGAACACTGAAGCTTTCTTT

j_call: TRBJ1-5
d_call: TRBD1
v_call: TRBV2
clone_size: .
cdr3_aa: CASSDLRQGSQPQHF
cdr3_nt: TGTGCCAGCAGTGACTTGAGACAGGGATCCCAGCCCCAGCATTTT

j_call: TRBJ2-1
d_call: .
v_call: TRBV28
clone_size: once
cdr3_aa: CASSFAGSQWEQFF
cdr3_nt: TGTGCCAGCAGTTTTGCGGGCAGTCAATGGGAGCAGTTCTTC

j_call: TRBJ2-2
d_call: TRBD1
v_call: TRBV11-2
clone_size: .
cdr3_aa: CASSSGTADTGELFF
cdr3_nt: TGTGCCAGCAGCTCCGGGACAGCAGACACCGGGGAGCTGTTTTTT

j_call: TRBJ2-7
d_call: .
v_call: TRBV7-9
clone_size: .
cdr3_aa: CASSLQATEQYF
cdr3_nt: TGTGCCAGCAGCCTACAGGCTACAGAGCAGTACTTC

j_call: TRBJ2-7
d_call: TRBD1
v_call: TRBV6-5
clone_size: .
cdr3_aa: CTGGQGYEQYF
cdr3_nt: TGTACGGGGGGACAGGGTTACGAGCAGTACTTC

j_call: TRBJ1-2
d_call: .
v_call: TRBV5-6
clone_size: .
cdr3_aa: CASSRGQNGYTF
cdr3_nt: TGTGCCAGCAGCCGAGGACAGAATGGCTACACCTTC

j_call: TRBJ2-3
d_call: .
v_call: TRBV11-2
clone_size: .
cdr3_aa: CASSRLVGTQYF
cdr3_nt: TGTGCCAGCAGCCGACTAGTTGGTACGCAGTATTTT